What follows is one T cell receptor beta chain and its context. Its cognate antigen has yet to be identified. Per-nucleotide qualities are absent, and no much larger clonotype sits a single base away. This entry belongs to a study of shared clonotypes between healthy human individuals (TCRdb year 2020). In terms of the full investigation: The cohort included a few men and a couple of women between 18 and 49 years of age. To estimate repertoire size and how much clonotype sharing occurs between individuals, the study deeply sequenced the blood TCR repertoires of about five healthy adults. Per donor, three plates each were used for CD4 naive and CD4 memory, two for CD8 naive, and one for CD8 memory. To increase sequencing depth and limit assay-specific biases, different laboratories used diverse techniques to prepare libraries and sequence TCR repertoires. Leukapheresis yielded between about 0.94 and 9 billion PBMCs per donor. Overall study outcomes, separate from this receptor: Sharing across a few donors was observed for roughly 5.4% of naive CD4, 3% to 4% of naive CD8, about 2.3% of memory CD4, and around 0.42% of memory CD8 clonotypes. Even with the large sequencing depth, rarefaction of the sorted-subset datasets indicated that sequencing was incomplete. Only blood was sampled, and tissue TCR repertoires likely differ from those in blood. Naive subsets generally had larger estimated clonotype richness than memory subsets. Compared with non-shared clonotypes, clonotypes shared by all four sorted-subset donors had higher generation probabilities. The small number of donors limited the genetic and exposure-history diversity represented. Pairwise subsampling led to the expectation that sequencing depth would affect the degree of clonotype sharing among donors.

The CDR3 has 14 amino acids, counting the end cysteine and phenylalanine. Solely the CDR3 DNA is kept, with 42 bases framed from the first base. The germline V gene yields WSHSY for CDR1 and SAAADI for CDR2. The junction shows trimming of 2 bases on V and 3 bases on J, plus 10 bases between the germline ends. Using the deep immunoSEQ assay, multiplex PCR amplified TCR CDR3 regions from genomic DNA. Genomic DNA extracted from each cell subset was distributed evenly over all wells of several immunoSEQ 96-well plates, and each plate served as one replicate. For sorted subsets, about 200 ng genomic DNA, equal to 25,000 to 35,000 T cell genomes, was loaded into each replicate PCR. Purified libraries were measured with a Qubit 3.0 fluorometer, size-checked on a Bioanalyzer 2100, and measured again with the KAPA Library Quantification kit. Every immunoSEQ 96-well plate was sequenced on a dedicated single-read 150-cycle Illumina NextSeq 550 flow cell. As for the authors' bioinformatics: Because the immunoSEQ output included only junctional sequences and no quality scores, the filtering could not be the same as the filtering used for full-length reads. Sequences were annotated with PyIR, a Python wrapper for IgBLAST v1.9, using IMGT germline references to assign V/J genes and CDR3. Reads were removed for weak V/J assignments (E-value above 1e-6), missing CDR3, stop codons, out-of-frame junctions, or ambiguous translated residues. V3J clonotypes were defined as sequences sharing the same inferred V gene, J gene, and CDR3 amino acid sequence. The percentage overlap between two repertoires was calculated by dividing the number of shared unique clonotypes by the size of the smaller repertoire. Repertoire richness was assessed with RTK rarefaction, the Chao1 estimator, and Recon v2.1 estimates of unobserved clonotypes. OLGA was used to compute generation probabilities for all TCRbeta clonotypes that the gDNA method yielded from a handful of donors. The clones in this table, taken by TCRdb from immuneACCESS, are in-frame only. Not every clone is retained; where verified, under half of the shortfall comes from an unresolved V gene, and the cause of the rest is unknown. V, J and clone size are those of that table, while D and trimming were read from the DNA. Recorded for this sample are hundreds of thousands of clones; 90% to 97% of them occurred a single time. The ten largest clones represent approximately 0.12% of the sample.

CD8 naive samples were obtained by positive selection for CCR7 among CD45RO-negative cells, yielding a CD45RA+CCR7+ population from which TemRA cells were excluded. The donors were healthy, HIV-negative adults with no recently reported acute infections or vaccinations. All donors were Caucasian adults living in Nashville, Tennessee, USA. After blood collection by leukapheresis, PBMCs were isolated using Ficoll-Histopaque density gradient centrifugation and then cryopreserved in the vapor phase of liquid nitrogen. Analytical flow cytometry was used to check the purity and quantity of every magnetically sorted T cell population. Genomic DNA was isolated from every sorted fraction and measured by UV absorbance on a Nanodrop 2000c.

The chain is assembled from TRBV10-2 and TRBJ1-2; TRBD1 is a possible D gene, resting on 6 matching bases. This TCR came from a woman in her thirties in good health. The material sequenced was naive CD8+ T cells sorted from blood. The cell subset or site label here, explained by the study, means: CD45RA+CCR7+. The bases are TGCGCCAGCAGTGAGACAGGGCTCTACTATGGCTACACCTTC. Translated, this gives CASSETGLYYGYTF.